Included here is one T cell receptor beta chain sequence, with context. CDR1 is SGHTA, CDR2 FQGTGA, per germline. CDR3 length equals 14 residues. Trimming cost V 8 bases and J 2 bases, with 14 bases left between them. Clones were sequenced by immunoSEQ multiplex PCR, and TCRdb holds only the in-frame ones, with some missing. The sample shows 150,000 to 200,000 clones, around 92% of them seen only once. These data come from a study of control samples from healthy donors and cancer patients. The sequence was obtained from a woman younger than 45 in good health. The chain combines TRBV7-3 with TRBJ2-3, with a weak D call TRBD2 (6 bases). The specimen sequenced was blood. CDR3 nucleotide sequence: TGTGCCAGCGGTGTGGAGGGGAACACAGATACGCAGTATTTT. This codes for CASGVEGNTDTQYF.